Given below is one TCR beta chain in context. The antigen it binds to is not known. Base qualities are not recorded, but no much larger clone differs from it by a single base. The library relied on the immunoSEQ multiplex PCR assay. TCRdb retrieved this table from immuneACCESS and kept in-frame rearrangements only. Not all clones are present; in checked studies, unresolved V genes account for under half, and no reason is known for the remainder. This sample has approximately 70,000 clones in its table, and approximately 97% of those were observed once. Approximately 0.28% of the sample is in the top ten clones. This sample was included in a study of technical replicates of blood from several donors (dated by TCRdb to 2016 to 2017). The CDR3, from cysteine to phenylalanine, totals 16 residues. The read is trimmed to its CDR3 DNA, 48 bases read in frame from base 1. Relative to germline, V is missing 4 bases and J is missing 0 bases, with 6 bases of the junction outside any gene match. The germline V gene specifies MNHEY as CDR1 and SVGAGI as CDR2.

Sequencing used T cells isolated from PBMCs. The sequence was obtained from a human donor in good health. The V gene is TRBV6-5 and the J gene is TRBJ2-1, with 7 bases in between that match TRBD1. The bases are TGTGCCAGCAGTTTAAACAGGGGTGGCTCCTACAATGAGCAGTTCTTC. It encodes CASSLNRGGSYNEQFF.